This is a list of T cell receptor beta chains from one sample in a study of blood T cell repertoires in COVID-19. The assay was immunoSEQ multiplex PCR, and TCRdb's table has in-frame clones only and misses some. Among about 200,000 clones listed, approximately 87% were seen once. Source material: peripheral blood. All receptors come from a woman aged 50 to 65 with acute or convalescent COVID-19. The CDR3 runs from the conserved cysteine through the conserved F or W. D genes are given only for firm matches. Clone size appears in some rows only: once, few, many, or a class for an expanded clone.

size	V	J	D	CDR3	DNA
once	TRBV7-9	TRBJ1-5	NA	CASSLVGGSNQPQHF	TGTGCCAGCAGCTTAGTTGGCGGATCCAATCAGCCCCAGCATTTT
once	TRBV7-2	TRBJ1-1	NA	CASSPVRAESAFF	TGTGCCAGCAGCCCCGTGAGGGCGGAATCGGCTTTCTTT
NA	TRBV27	TRBJ1-4	NA	CASSLVNEKLFF	TGTGCCAGCAGTCTCGTTAATGAAAAACTGTTTTTT
NA	TRBV3-1/TRBV3-2	TRBJ2-7	TRBD1	CASSPVWGQGIYEQYF	TGTGCCAGCAGCCCAGTTTGGGGACAGGGGATATACGAGCAGTACTTC
NA	TRBV28	TRBJ1-2	NA	CASSTALRGQNYGYTF	TGTGCCAGCAGTACCGCCCTCCGAGGACAAAACTATGGCTACACCTTC
once	TRBV5-5	TRBJ2-5	NA	CASSLVAPGVETQYF	TGTGCCAGCAGCTTGGTGGCACCGGGGGTCGAGACCCAGTACTTC
NA	TRBV7-7	TRBJ2-3	TRBD2	CASSMGLAGGGDTQYF	TGTGCCAGCAGCATGGGACTAGCGGGAGGAGGAGATACGCAGTATTTT
NA	TRBV4-3	TRBJ1-2	TRBD1	CASSQDLGQGGGYTF	TGCGCCAGCAGCCAAGATCTGGGACAGGGCGGTGGCTACACCTTC
NA	TRBV29-1	TRBJ2-3	NA	CSVGGEAGTQYF	TGCAGCGTTGGGGGGGAGGCTGGTACGCAGTATTTT
NA	TRBV2	TRBJ2-3	NA	CASRRVRTDTQYF	TGTGCCAGCAGGAGGGTCCGGACAGATACGCAGTATTTT
NA	TRBV11-2	TRBJ2-7	NA	CASSPAPGEQYF	TGTGCCAGCAGCCCAGCCCCGGGAGAGCAGTACTTC
NA	TRBV6-2/TRBV6-3	TRBJ1-4	TRBD1	CASSEDRVDEKLFF	TGTGCCAGCAGTGAGGACAGGGTGGACGAAAAACTGTTTTTT
NA	TRBV9	TRBJ1-4	TRBD1	CASSGSGTGREKLFF	TGTGCCAGCAGCGGCTCCGGGACAGGGCGTGAAAAACTGTTTTTT
NA	TRBV29-1	TRBJ1-2	NA	CSVESNSYGYTF	TGCAGCGTTGAATCTAACAGCTATGGCTACACCTTC
NA	TRBV30	TRBJ1-1	NA	CAWSVRQGGTEAFF	TGTGCCTGGAGTGTACGTCAGGGAGGGACTGAAGCTTTCTTT
NA	TRBV18	TRBJ2-7	TRBD1	CASSSPGQGTYEQYF	TGTGCCAGCTCATCCCCGGGACAGGGGACCTACGAGCAGTACTTC
NA	TRBV6-2/TRBV6-3	TRBJ2-3	TRBD2	CASSYGGTSGDTQYF	TGTGCCAGCAGTTACGGGGGGACTAGCGGAGATACGCAGTATTTT
NA	TRBV6-1	TRBJ2-7	NA	CASSRQVGEQYF	TGTGCCAGCAGCCGACAGGTGGGCGAGCAGTACTTC
NA	TRBV10-3	TRBJ1-1	NA	CAISGQVQNTEAFF	TGTGCCATCAGTGGACAGGTACAGAACACTGAAGCTTTCTTT
NA	TRBV19	TRBJ1-3	NA	CASSMLLSSGNTIYF	TGTGCCAGTAGTATGTTACTTAGCTCTGGAAACACCATATATTTT
NA	TRBV24-1	TRBJ2-2	NA	CATSDLRRVGELFF	TGTGCCACCAGTGATTTAAGGAGGGTCGGGGAGCTGTTTTTT
NA	TRBV6-5	TRBJ1-5	NA	CASSRSSNQPQHF	TGTGCCAGCAGTCGCAGTAGCAATCAGCCCCAGCATTTT
NA	TRBV5-4	TRBJ2-7	NA	CASSSGGSPYEQYF	TGTGCCAGCAGCTCAGGGGGGTCCCCCTACGAGCAGTACTTC
NA	TRBV25-1	TRBJ2-3	TRBD2	CASSTSGVQYF	TGTGCCAGCAGCACTAGCGGAGTGCAGTATTTT
NA	TRBV3-1/TRBV3-2	TRBJ2-3	NA	CASSPTGASTDTQYF	TGTGCCAGCAGCCCAACAGGAGCGAGCACAGATACGCAGTATTTT
NA	TRBV12-3/TRBV12-4	TRBJ2-5	NA	CASSSGETQYF	TGTGCCAGCAGTTCAGGAGAGACCCAGTACTTC
NA	TRBV7-2	TRBJ1-6	NA	CASSLASPSSYNSPLHF	TGTGCCAGCAGCTTAGCGTCCCCGAGCTCCTATAATTCACCCCTCCACTTT
NA	TRBV10-1	TRBJ1-1	NA	CASSETGDLTEAFF	TGCGCCAGCAGTGAAACCGGGGATCTCACTGAAGCTTTCTTT
once	TRBV4-3	TRBJ2-5	NA	CASSQDSTPQETQYF	TGCGCCAGCAGCCAAGATAGCACACCTCAAGAGACCCAGTACTTC
once	TRBV27	TRBJ2-1	TRBD2	CASRKTDSGVTYNEQFF	TGTGCCAGCAGAAAGACTGATAGCGGGGTTACCTACAATGAGCAGTTCTTC
NA	TRBV9	TRBJ2-3	NA	CASSEDMRSRTDTQYF	TGTGCCAGCAGCGAGGACATGCGGTCCCGCACAGATACGCAGTATTTT
once	TRBV10-3	TRBJ1-5	TRBD1	CAISETTGTGVHQPQHF	TGTGCCATCAGTGAGACAACCGGGACAGGGGTGCATCAGCCCCAGCATTTT
NA	TRBV7-2	TRBJ2-7	TRBD2	CASSPRGSGRYEQYF	TGTGCCAGCAGCCCTCGGGGTAGCGGGAGATACGAGCAGTACTTC
NA	TRBV6-6	TRBJ2-1	TRBD2	CASSPPSGRANEQFF	TGTGCCAGCAGCCCTCCGAGCGGGAGGGCTAATGAGCAGTTCTTC
NA	TRBV27	TRBJ2-2	NA	CASSPLTVAGELFF	TGTGCCAGCAGTCCCCTGACAGTCGCCGGGGAGCTGTTTTTT
NA	TRBV12-5	TRBJ2-1	TRBD1	CASGIGQGPYNEQFF	TGTGCTAGTGGTATAGGACAGGGCCCCTACAATGAGCAGTTCTTC
NA	TRBV2	TRBJ2-2	TRBD2	CATRGGISTGELFF	TGTGCCACCCGGGGGGGCATCTCCACCGGGGAGCTGTTTTTT
NA	TRBV11-3	TRBJ2-7	TRBD1	CASQGQAYEQYF	TGTGCCAGTCAGGGACAGGCCTACGAGCAGTACTTC
once	TRBV5-1	TRBJ2-3	NA	CASSRGLAGTWSTDTQYF	TGCGCCAGCAGCAGGGGGCTAGCGGGCACCTGGAGCACAGATACGCAGTATTTT
NA	TRBV6-1	TRBJ2-3	NA	CASSDRGGGDTQYF	TGTGCCAGCAGTGACAGGGGTGGGGGAGATACGCAGTATTTT
NA	TRBV5-4	TRBJ1-6	TRBD1	CASSSRQGARSPLHF	TGTGCCAGCAGCTCCAGACAGGGGGCCCGCTCACCCCTCCACTTT
NA	TRBV24-1	TRBJ1-3	NA	CATSDWERSGNTIYF	TGTGCCACCAGTGATTGGGAGCGCTCTGGAAACACCATATATTTT
few	TRBV18	TRBJ2-3	TRBD2	CASSPLGGQGDTQYF	TGTGCCAGCTCACCGCTGGGAGGGCAGGGTGATACGCAGTATTTT
NA	TRBV29-1	TRBJ1-3	NA	CSGWGLSGNTIYF	TGCAGCGGGTGGGGGCTCTCTGGAAACACCATATATTTT